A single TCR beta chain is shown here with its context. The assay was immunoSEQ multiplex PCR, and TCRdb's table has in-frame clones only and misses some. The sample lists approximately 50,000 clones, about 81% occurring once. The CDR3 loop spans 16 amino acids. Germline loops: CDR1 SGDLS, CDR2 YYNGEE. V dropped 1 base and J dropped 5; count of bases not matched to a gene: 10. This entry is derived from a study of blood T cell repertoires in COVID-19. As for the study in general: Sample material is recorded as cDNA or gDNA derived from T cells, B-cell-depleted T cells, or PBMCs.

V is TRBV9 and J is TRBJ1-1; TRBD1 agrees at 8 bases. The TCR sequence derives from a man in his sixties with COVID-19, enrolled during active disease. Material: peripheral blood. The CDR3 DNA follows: TGTGCCAGCAGCGTAACACAGGGGGAGCGTAGGACTGAAGCTTTCTTT. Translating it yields CASSVTQGERRTEAFF. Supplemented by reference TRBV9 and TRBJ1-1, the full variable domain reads DSGVTQTPKHLITATGQRVTLRCSPRSGDLSVYWYQQSLDQGLQFLIQYYNGEERAKGNILERFSAQQFPDLHSELNLSSLELGDSALYFCASSVTQGERRTEAFFGQGTRLTVV.